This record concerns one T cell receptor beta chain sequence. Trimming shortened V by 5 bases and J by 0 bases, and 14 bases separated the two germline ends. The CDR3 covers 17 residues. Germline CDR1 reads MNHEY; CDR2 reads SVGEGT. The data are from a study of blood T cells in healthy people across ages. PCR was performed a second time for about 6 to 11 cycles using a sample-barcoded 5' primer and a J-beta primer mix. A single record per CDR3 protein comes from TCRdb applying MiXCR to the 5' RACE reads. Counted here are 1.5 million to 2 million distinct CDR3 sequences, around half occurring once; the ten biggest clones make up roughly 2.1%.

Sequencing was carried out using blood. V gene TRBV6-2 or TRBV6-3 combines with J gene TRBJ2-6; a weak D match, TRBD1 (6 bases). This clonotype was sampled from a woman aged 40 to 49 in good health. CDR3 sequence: CASSTQDRGSGANVLTF. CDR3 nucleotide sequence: TGTGCCAGCAGTACACAGGACAGAGGCTCTGGGGCCAACGTCCTGACTTTC.